These 3 T cell receptor beta chains share one sample of origin, sequenced in a study of cytomegalovirus exposure and HLA in healthy donors. PCR was performed using 60 Vbeta and 13 Jbeta primers. Repertoires were generated with immunoSEQ multiplex PCR, while TCRdb's copy carries only in-frame clones and drops some. The sample comprises 100,000 or so clones, approximately 82% of which are singletons, and 7.5% to 9% rests with the top ten. Sequencing used PBMCs. The receptor source for this set is a man aged 35 to 55 in good health and CMV-seropositive.

The chain joins TRBV9 to TRBJ2-3, with TRBD1 matching 8 bases. Germline V lookup: CDR1 SGDLS, CDR2 YYNGEE. The junction had 4 bases not matched to a gene; V was cut back by 4 bases and J by 0 bases. The length of the CDR3 is 15 residues. The CDR3 protein is CASSPRQGSTDTQYF. The CDR3 DNA reads as TGTGCCAGCAGCCCCAGACAGGGGAGCACAGATACGCAGTATTTT.

The V call is TRBV4-1, the J call TRBJ1-3; D is undetermined. Between the trimmed V and J ends, which lost 2 bases and 0 bases, there was a span of 14 bases. The CDR3 has 17 amino acids. Looked up from germline, CDR1 is MGHRA and CDR2 is YSYEKL. In DNA form, the CDR3 reads TGCGCCAGCAGCCAAATCAAGTTGGCTGCCTCTGGAAACACCATATATTTT. The encoded protein is CASSQIKLAASGNTIYF.

This rearrangement joins TRBV30 to TRBJ1-2; 9 bases map to TRBD1. V trimming: 3 bases; J trimming: 4 bases; junction bases outside the gene matches: 15. Germline CDR1 GTSNPN, CDR2 SVGIG (reference sequence). This CDR3 region has 17 residues. The CDR3 nucleotides read TGTGCCTGGAGCGGAGGATTGGACAGGGGAGTAATCTATGGCTACACCTTC. It is translated as CAWSGGLDRGVIYGYTF.